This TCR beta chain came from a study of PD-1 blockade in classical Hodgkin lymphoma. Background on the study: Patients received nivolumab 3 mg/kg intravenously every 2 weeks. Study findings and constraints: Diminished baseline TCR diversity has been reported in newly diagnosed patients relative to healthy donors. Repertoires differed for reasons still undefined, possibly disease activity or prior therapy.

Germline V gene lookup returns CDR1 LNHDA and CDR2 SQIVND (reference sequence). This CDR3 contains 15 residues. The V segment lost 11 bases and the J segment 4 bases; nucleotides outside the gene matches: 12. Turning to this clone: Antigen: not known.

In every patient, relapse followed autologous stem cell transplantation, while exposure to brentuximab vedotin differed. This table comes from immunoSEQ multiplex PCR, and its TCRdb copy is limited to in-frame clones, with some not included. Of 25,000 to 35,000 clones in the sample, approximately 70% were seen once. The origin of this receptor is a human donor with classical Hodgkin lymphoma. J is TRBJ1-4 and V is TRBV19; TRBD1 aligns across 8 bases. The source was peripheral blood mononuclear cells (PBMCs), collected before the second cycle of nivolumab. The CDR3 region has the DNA TGTGCCTCTAAATCGCAGGGGGCAGGTAATGAAAAACTGTTTTTT. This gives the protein CASKSQGAGNEKLFF.